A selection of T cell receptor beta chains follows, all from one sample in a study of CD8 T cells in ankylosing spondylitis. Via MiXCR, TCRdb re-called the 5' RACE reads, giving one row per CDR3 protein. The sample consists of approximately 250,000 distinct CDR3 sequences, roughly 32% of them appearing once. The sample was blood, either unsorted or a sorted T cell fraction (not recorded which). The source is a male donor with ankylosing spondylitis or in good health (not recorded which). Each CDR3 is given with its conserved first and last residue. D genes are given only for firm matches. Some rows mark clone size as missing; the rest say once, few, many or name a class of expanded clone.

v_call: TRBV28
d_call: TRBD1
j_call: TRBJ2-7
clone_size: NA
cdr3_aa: CASSVTGFNYEQYF
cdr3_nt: TGTGCCAGCAGTGTGACAGGGTTCAACTACGAGCAGTACTTC

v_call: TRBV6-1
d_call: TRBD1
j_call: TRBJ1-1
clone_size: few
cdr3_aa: CASSRRGQVMNTEAFF
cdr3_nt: TGTGCCAGCAGCCGACGCGGACAGGTTATGAACACTGAAGCTTTCTTT

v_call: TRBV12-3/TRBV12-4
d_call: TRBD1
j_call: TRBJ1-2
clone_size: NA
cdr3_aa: CASSITGGGRNYGYTF
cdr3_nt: TGTGCCAGCAGCATCACAGGGGGCGGGAGGAACTATGGCTACACCTTC

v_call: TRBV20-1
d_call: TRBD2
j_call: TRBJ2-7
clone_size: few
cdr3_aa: CSAGTGTSGLLTPYEQYF
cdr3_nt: TGCAGTGCCGGCACCGGGACTAGTGGGCTTCTCACTCCATACGAGCAGTACTTC

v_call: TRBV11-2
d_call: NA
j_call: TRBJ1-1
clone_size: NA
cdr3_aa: CASSSRQLNTEAFF
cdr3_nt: TGTGCCAGCAGCTCCAGACAGCTGAACACTGAAGCTTTCTTT

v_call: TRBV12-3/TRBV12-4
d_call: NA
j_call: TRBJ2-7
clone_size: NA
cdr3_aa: CASSLGVGPYEQYF
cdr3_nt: TGTGCCAGCAGTTTAGGGGTAGGACCCTACGAGCAGTACTTC

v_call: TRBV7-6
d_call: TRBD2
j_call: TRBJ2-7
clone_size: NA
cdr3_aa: CASSLTSGGALSYEQYF
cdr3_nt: TGTGCCAGCAGCTTAACTAGCGGGGGGGCATTGTCCTACGAGCAGTACTTC

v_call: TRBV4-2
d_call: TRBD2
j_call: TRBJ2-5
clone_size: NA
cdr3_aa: CASSQGTSGQETQYF
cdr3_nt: TGTGCCAGCAGCCAAGGGACTAGCGGCCAAGAGACCCAGTACTTC

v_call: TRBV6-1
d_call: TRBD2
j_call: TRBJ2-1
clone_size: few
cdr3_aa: CASSRGASGVYNEQFF
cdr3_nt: TGTGCCAGCAGCCGAGGGGCTAGCGGGGTATACAATGAGCAGTTCTTC

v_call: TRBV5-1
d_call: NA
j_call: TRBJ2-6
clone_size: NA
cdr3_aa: CASSLGWTEVSGANVLTF
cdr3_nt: TGCGCCAGCAGCTTGGGATGGACGGAAGTCTCTGGGGCCAACGTCCTGACTTTC

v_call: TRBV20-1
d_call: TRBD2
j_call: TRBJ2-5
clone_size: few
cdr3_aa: CSARATSGETQYF
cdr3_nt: TGCAGTGCTAGAGCGACTAGCGGGGAGACCCAGTACTTC

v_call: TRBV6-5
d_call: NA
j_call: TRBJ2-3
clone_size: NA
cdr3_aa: CASSYRPTDTQYF
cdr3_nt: TGTGCCAGCAGTTACAGGCCAACGGATACGCAGTATTTT

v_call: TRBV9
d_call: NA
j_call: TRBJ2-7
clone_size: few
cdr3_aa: CASSPQNRGYEQYF
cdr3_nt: TGTGCCAGCAGCCCCCAGAACCGGGGGTACGAGCAGTACTTC

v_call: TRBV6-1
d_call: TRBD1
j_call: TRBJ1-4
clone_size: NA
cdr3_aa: CASSIGQGVAEKLFF
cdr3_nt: TGTGCCAGCAGTATCGGACAGGGGGTAGCGGAAAAACTGTTTTTT

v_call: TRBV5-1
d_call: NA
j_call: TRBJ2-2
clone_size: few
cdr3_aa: CASSLATANTGELFF
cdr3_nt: TGCGCCAGCAGCTTAGCGACAGCGAACACCGGGGAGCTGTTTTTT

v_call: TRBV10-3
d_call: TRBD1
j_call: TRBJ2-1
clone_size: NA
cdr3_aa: CAISGVGRGRNEQFF
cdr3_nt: TGTGCCATCAGTGGGGTTGGCAGGGGGCGCAATGAGCAGTTCTTC

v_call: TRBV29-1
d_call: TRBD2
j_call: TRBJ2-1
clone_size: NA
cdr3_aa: CSVEELLAGDPYNEQFF
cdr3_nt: TGCAGCGTTGAAGAGTTGCTAGCGGGGGACCCCTACAATGAGCAGTTCTTC

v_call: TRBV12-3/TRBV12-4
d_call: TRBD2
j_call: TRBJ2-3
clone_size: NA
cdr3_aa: CASRHRLAKDTDTQYF
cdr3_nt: TGTGCCAGCAGACACCGACTAGCGAAAGACACAGATACGCAGTATTTT

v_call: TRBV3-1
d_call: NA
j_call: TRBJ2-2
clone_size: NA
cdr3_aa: CASSHSRANTGELFF
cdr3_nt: TGTGCCAGCAGCCACAGCCGGGCGAACACCGGGGAGCTGTTTTTT

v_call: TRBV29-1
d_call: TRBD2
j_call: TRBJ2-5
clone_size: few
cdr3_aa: CSVEGEGTQYF
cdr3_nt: TGCAGCGTTGAAGGGGAGGGGACCCAGTACTTC

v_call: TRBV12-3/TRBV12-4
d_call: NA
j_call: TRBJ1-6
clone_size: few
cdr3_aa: CASSPSGGNSPLHF
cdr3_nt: TGTGCCAGCAGTCCCTCCGGGGGAAATTCACCCCTCCACTTT

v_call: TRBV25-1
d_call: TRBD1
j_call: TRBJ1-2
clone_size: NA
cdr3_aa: CATGTDFYGYTF
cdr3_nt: TGTGCCACCGGGACAGATTTCTATGGCTACACCTTC

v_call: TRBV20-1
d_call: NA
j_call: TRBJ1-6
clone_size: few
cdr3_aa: CSARAGTIDSPLHF
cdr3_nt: TGCAGTGCTAGAGCCGGCACCATCGATTCACCCCTCCACTTT

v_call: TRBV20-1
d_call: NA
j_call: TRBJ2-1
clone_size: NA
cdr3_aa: CSAGVEQFF
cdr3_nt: TGCAGCGCTGGGGTTGAGCAGTTCTTC

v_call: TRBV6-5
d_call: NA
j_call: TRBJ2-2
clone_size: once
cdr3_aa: CASSYSAGAAELFF
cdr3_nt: TGTGCCAGCAGTTACTCGGCGGGGGCCGCGGAGCTGTTTTTT

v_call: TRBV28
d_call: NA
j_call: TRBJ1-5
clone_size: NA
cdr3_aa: CASSLRETSNQPQHF
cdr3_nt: TGTGCCAGCAGTCTCAGGGAAACCAGCAATCAGCCCCAGCATTTT

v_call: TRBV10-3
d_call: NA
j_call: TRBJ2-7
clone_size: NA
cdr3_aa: CAISLGIPKPYEQYF
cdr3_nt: TGTGCCATCAGTCTGGGGATTCCGAAACCCTACGAGCAGTACTTC

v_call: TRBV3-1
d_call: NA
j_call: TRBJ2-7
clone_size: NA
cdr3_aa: CASSQAGYEQYF
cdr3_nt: TGTGCCAGCAGCCAAGCGGGGTACGAGCAGTACTTC

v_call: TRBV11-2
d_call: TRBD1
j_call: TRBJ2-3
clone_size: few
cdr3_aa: CASSLDRGFGDTQYF
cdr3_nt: TGTGCCAGCAGCTTAGACAGGGGGTTCGGAGATACGCAGTATTTT

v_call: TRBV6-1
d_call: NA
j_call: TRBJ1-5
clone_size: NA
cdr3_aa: CASSQGVLRPQHF
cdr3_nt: TGTGCCAGCAGTCAAGGGGTCTTACGGCCCCAGCATTTT

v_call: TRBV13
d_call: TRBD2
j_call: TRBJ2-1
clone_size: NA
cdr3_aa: CASSLASSGDNEQFF
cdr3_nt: TGTGCCAGCAGCTTAGCGTCTAGCGGGGATAATGAGCAGTTCTTC

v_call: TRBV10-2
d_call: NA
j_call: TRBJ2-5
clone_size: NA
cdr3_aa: CASSDASVRETQYF
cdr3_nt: TGCGCCAGCAGTGACGCTAGCGTTCGGGAGACCCAGTACTTC

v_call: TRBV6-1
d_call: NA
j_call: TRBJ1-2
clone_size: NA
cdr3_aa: CASSHDDNYSGYTF
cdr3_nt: TGTGCCAGCAGCCACGATGACAACTATAGCGGCTACACCTTC

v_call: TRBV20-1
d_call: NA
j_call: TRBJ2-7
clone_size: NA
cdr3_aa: CSARPLGVTYEQYF
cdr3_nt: TGCAGTGCTAGACCCTTAGGGGTGACCTACGAGCAGTACTTC

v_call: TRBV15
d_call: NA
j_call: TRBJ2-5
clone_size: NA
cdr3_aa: CATSREGGGETQYF
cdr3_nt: TGTGCCACCAGCAGAGAGGGCGGAGGGGAGACCCAGTACTTC

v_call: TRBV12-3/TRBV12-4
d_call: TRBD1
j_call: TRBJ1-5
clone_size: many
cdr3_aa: CASSFDRVEGPQHF
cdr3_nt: TGTGCCAGCAGTTTCGACAGGGTCGAAGGGCCCCAGCATTTT

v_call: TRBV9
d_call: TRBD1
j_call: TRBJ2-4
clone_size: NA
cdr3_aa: CASSPRDSFSLGKNIQYF
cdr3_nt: TGTGCCAGCAGCCCCCGGGACAGTTTCTCCCTCGGCAAAAACATTCAGTACTTC

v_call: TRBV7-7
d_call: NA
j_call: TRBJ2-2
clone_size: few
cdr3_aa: CASSHGQGLTGELFF
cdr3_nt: TGTGCCAGCAGCCACGGGCAGGGCCTCACCGGGGAGCTGTTTTTT

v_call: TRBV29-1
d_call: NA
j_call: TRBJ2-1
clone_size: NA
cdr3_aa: CSVASAHVWFF
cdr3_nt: TGCAGCGTTGCCTCGGCCCACGTTTGGTTCTTC

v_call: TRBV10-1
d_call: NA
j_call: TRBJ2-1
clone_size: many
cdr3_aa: CASSESLAYNEQFF
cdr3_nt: TGCGCCAGCAGTGAGAGCCTAGCCTACAATGAGCAGTTCTTC

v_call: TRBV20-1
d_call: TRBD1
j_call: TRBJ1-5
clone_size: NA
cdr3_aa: CSARDPDRVLQPQHF
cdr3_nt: TGCAGTGCTAGAGATCCAGACAGGGTACTTCAGCCCCAGCATTTT